This passage covers 8 T cell receptor beta chains from one sample sequenced in a study of glioma-infiltrating T cells. Amplification of TCR alpha and beta CDR3 regions from RNA used iRepertoire nested multiplex PCR. TCRdb re-analysed the multiplex PCR reads in MiXCR, keeping a single row per CDR3 protein. The sample contains 300,000 to 400,000 distinct CDR3 sequences, less than 50% of which appear only once. Sequencing was performed on glioma tissue, nonneoplastic brain tissue, or PBMCs (not recorded which). These TCRs come from a human donor with low-grade glioma or glioblastoma, undergoing nonglioma brain surgery, or in good health (not recorded which).

The rearrangement joins TRBV11-2 to TRBJ2-1; D is undetermined. This CDR3 spans 18 amino acids. Germline-derived CDR1 and CDR2 are SGHAT and FQNNGV. V was shortened by 3 bases and J by 3 bases, with 21 bases between the two germline ends. CDR3: CASSLARWSTPIYNEQFF. CDR3 sequence (DNA): TGTGCCAGCAGCTTGGCCAGGTGGTCCACCCCAATCTACAATGAGCAGTTCTTC.

Remarks on this clonotype: The final CDR3 position lacks the conserved phenylalanine or tryptophan, pointing to a likely read error. V gene TRBV4-1 combines with J gene TRBJ2-1; 7 positions agree with TRBD2. Germline loops: CDR1 MGHRA, CDR2 YSYEKL. This CDR3 is built from 15 residues. With V trimmed by 3 bases and J by 0 bases, 2 bases remained unmatched. The CDR3 bases are TGCGCCAGCAGCCAGATAGCGGGCTCCTACAATGAGCAGTTCCTC. Translation: CASSQIAGSYNEQFL.

The gene calls are TRBV28 and TRBJ2-1; D is tentatively TRBD1 or TRBD2 (6 bases each). This CDR3 region has 16 residues. Germline loops: CDR1 MDHEN, CDR2 SYDVKM. Trimming pared 4 bases from V and 5 bases from J, leaving 18 bases between. CDR3 sequence (DNA): TGTGCCAGCAGTTGCCTCTGGGGCGGGACAAACAATGAGCAGTTCTTC. This encodes CASSCLWGGTNNEQFF.

The chain carries TRBV18 and TRBJ2-1; 10 positions agree with TRBD1. In germline, CDR1 is KGHSH, CDR2 LQKENI. The CDR3 totals 15 residues. Trimming took 3 bases from V and 3 from J; bases not matched to a gene: 2. CDR3 in amino acids: CASSPGQGLYNEQFF. For the CDR3, the DNA is TGTGCCAGCTCACCGGGACAGGGGCTCTACAATGAGCAGTTCTTC. Looking up the rest from reference TRBV18 and TRBJ2-1 gives the full variable domain: NAGVMQNPRHLVRRRGQEARLRCSPMKGHSHVYWYRQLPEEGLKFMVYLQKENIIDESGMPKERFSAEFPKEGPSILRIQQVVRGDSAAYFCASSPGQGLYNEQFFGPGTRLTVL.

In its sample, this clonotype was seen many times. This chain joins TRBV6-2 or TRBV6-3 and TRBJ2-2, with 7 bases matching TRBD2. V lost 2 bases, J lost 4 bases, and 7 bases stayed unmatched. The CDR3 covers 16 residues. Looked up from germline, CDR1 is MNHEY and CDR2 is SVGEGT. The CDR3 is CASSYPRTSFTGELFF. DNA of the CDR3: TGTGCCAGCAGTTACCCCCGGACTAGTTTCACCGGGGAGCTGTTTTTT.

V gene TRBV27 combines with J gene TRBJ2-1, with D unresolved. The CDR3 has 17 residues. Germline CDR1 reads MNHEY; CDR2 reads SMNVEV (reference sequence). V dropped 1 base and J dropped 10 bases, with 23 bases sitting between them. The CDR3 reads CASSLLAGPRCPREQFF. The CDR3 DNA reads TGTGCCAGCAGTTTATTGGCCGGGCCGAGGTGCCCTCGAGAGCAGTTCTTC.

The gene calls are TRBV11-2 and TRBJ2-5; 13 bases are a match to TRBD2. Trimming removed 4 bases from V and 2 bases from J; junction bases left unmatched: 13. The CDR3 is 19 amino acids. Germline V gives CDR1 SGHAT, CDR2 FQNNGV. The CDR3, as DNA: TGTGCCAGCAGCTCCCCAGGACTAGCGGGAGTGGGGGCACAAGAGACCCAGTACTTC. Protein sequence: CASSSPGLAGVGAQETQYF.

Note on this clonotype: A much larger clonotype is one base distant, so this may be a read error. J is TRBJ2-1 and V is TRBV28; 9 bases are shared with TRBD1. CDR1 is MDHEN and CDR2 is SYDVKM in the germline V gene. The CDR3 covers 16 residues. V shed 5 bases, J shed 12 bases, and the junction held 17 bases outside the gene matches. CDR3 amino acids: CASSLTPGQGHVGQFF. The CDR3 nucleotides are TGTGCCAGCAGTCTGACCCCGGGACAGGGACATGTTGGGCAGTTCTTC.